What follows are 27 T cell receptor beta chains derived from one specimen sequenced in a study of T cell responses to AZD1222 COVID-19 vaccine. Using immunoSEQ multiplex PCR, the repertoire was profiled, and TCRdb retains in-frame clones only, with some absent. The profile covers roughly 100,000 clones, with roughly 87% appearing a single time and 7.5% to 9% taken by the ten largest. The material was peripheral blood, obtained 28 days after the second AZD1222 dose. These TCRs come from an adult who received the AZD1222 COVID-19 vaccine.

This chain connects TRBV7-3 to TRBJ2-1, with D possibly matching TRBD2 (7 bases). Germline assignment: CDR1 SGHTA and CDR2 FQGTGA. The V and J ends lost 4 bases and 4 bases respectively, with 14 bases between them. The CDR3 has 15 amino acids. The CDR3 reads CASSSPRGAYNEQFF. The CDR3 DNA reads TGTGCCAGCAGCTCACCCCGGGGGGCATACAATGAGCAGTTCTTC.

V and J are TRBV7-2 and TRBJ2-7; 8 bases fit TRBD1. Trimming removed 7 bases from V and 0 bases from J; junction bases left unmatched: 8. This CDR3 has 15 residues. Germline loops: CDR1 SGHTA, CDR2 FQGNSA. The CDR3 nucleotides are TGTGCCAGCAAGGGACAGGCGGGAAGCTCCTACGAGCAGTACTTC. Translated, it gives CASKGQAGSSYEQYF.

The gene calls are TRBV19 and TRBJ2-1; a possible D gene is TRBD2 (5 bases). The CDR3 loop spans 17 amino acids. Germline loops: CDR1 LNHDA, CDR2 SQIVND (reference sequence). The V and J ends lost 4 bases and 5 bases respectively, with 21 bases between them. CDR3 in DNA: TGTGCCAGTAGTAATAAGCCCCAGGCGGGTTATAACAATGAGCAGTTCTTC. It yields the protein CASSNKPQAGYNNEQFF. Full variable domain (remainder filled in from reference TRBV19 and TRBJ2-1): DGGITQSPKYLFRKEGQNVTLSCEQNLNHDAMYWYRQDPGQGLRLIYYSQIVNDFQKGDIAEGYSVSREKKESFPLTVTSAQKNPTAFYLCASSNKPQAGYNNEQFFGPGTRLTVL.

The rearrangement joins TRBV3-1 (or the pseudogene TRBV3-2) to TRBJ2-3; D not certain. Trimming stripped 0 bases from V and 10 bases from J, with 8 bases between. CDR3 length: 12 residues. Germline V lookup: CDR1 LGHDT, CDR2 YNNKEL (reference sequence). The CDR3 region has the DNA TGTGCCAGCAGCCAAGACTGGGCTGCGCAGTATTTT. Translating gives CASSQDWAAQYF.

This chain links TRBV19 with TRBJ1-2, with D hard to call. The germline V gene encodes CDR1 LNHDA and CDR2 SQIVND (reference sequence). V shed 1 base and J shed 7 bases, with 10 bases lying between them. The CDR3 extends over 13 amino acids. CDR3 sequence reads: CASSIGKAGGYTF. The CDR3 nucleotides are TGTGCCAGTAGTATAGGCAAGGCTGGTGGCTACACCTTC.

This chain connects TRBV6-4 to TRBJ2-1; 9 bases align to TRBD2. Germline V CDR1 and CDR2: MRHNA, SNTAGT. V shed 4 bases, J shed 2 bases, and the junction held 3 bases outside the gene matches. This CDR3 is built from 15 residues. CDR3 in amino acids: CASSVGGGAYNEQFF. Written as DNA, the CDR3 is TGTGCCAGCAGTGTGGGCGGGGGGGCCTACAATGAGCAGTTCTTC.

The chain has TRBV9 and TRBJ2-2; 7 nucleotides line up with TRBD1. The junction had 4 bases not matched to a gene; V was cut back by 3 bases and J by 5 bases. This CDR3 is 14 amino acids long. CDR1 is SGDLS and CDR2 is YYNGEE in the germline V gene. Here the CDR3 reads CASSDRGPTGELFF. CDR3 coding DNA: TGTGCCAGCAGCGACAGGGGACCTACCGGGGAGCTGTTTTTT.

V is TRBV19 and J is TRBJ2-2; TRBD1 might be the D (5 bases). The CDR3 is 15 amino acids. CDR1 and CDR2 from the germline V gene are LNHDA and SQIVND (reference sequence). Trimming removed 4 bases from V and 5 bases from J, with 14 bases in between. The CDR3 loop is CASSKVGQPTGELFF. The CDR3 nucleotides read TGTGCCAGTAGTAAGGTGGGGCAGCCAACCGGGGAGCTGTTTTTT.

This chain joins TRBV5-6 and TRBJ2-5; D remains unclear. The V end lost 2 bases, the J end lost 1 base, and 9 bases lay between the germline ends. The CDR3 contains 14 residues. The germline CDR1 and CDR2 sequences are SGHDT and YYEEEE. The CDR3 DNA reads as TGTGCCAGCAGCTTTGGCGACTCCCAAGAGACCCAGTACTTC. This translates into CASSFGDSQETQYF.

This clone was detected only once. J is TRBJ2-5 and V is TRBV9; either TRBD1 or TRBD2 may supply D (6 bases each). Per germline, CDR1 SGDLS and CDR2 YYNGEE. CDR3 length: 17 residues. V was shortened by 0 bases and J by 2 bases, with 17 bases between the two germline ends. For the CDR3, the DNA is TGTGCCAGCAGCGTAGGACTGGTGGGGGGCCATCAAGAGACCCAGTACTTC. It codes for CASSVGLVGGHQETQYF.

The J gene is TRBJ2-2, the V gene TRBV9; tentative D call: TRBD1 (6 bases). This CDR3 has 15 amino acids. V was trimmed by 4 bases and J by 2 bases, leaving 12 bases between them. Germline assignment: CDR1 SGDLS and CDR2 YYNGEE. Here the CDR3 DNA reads TGTGCCAGCAGCTTCACCGGGACAAACACCGGGGAGCTGTTTTTT. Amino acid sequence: CASSFTGTNTGELFF.

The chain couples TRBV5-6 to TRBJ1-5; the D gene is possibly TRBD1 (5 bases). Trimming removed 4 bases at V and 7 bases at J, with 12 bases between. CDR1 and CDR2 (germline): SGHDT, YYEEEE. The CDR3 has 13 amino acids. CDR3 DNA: TGTGCCAGCAGCGGAGACAGAAGGCAGCCCCAGCATTTT. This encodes CASSGDRRQPQHF.

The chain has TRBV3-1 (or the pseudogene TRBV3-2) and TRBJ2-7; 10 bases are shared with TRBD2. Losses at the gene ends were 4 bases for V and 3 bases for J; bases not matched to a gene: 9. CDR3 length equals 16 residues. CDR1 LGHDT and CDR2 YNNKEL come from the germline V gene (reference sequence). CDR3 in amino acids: CASSPLAGGHLYEQYF. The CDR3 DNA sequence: TGTGCCAGCAGCCCCTTAGCGGGGGGCCACCTCTACGAGCAGTACTTC.

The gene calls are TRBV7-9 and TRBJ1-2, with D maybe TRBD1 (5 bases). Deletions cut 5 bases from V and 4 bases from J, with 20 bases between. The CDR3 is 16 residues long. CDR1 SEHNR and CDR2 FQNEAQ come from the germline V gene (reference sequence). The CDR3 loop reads CASSGAGRRQFYGYTF. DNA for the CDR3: TGTGCCAGCAGCGGGGCTGGGCGGAGGCAGTTCTATGGCTACACCTTC.

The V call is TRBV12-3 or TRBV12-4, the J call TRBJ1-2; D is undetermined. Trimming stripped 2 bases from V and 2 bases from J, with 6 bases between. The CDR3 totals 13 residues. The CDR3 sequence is CASSLKANYGYTF. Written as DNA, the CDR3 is TGTGCCAGCAGTTTAAAGGCAAACTATGGCTACACCTTC.

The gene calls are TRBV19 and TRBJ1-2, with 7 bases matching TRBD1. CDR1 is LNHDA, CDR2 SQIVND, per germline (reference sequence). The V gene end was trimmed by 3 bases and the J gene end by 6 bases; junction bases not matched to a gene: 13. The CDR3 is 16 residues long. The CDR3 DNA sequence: TGTGCCAGTAGTATTACAGGGGCGCCCGGAAGGCATGGCTACACCTTC. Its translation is CASSITGAPGRHGYTF.

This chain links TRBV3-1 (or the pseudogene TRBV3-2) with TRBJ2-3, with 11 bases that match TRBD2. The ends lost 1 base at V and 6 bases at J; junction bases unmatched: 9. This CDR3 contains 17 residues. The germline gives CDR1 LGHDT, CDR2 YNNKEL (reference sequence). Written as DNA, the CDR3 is TGTGCCAGCAGCCAAGCGTCCCTAGCGGGGGGAGGTGATACGCAGTATTTT. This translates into CASSQASLAGGGDTQYF.

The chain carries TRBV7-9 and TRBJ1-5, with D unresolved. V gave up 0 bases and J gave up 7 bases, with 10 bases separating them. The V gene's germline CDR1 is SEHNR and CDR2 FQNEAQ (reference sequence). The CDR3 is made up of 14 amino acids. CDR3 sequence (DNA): TGTGCCAGCAGCTTAGCCCAATCGAACCAGCCCCAGCATTTT. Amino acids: CASSLAQSNQPQHF.

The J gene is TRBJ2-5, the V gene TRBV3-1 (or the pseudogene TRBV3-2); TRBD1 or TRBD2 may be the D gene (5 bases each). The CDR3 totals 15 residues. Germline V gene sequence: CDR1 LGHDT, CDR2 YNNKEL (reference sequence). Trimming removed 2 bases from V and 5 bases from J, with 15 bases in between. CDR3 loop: CASSQLLQERETQYF. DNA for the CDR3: TGTGCCAGCAGCCAATTATTACAGGAGCGGGAGACCCAGTACTTC.

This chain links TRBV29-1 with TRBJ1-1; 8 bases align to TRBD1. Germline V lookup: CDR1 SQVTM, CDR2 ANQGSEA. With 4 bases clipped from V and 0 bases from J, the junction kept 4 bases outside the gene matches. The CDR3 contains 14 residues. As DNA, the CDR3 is TGCAGCGTTGGGCCAGGGGGCTTGAACACTGAAGCTTTCTTT. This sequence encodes CSVGPGGLNTEAFF.

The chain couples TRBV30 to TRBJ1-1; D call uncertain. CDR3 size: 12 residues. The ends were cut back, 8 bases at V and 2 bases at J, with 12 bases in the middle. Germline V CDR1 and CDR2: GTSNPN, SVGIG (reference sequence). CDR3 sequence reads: CALTRTNTEAFF. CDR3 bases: TGTGCCCTCACCCGAACTAACACTGAAGCTTTCTTT. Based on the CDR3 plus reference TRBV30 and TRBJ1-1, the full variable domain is SQTIHQWPATLVQPVGSPLSLECTVEGTSNPNLYWYRQAAGRGLQLLFYSVGIGQISSEVPQNLSASRPQDRQFILSSKKLLLSDSGFYLCALTRTNTEAFFGQGTRLTVV.

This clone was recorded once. The CDR3 loop reads CASSSQTGYGYTF. CDR3 nucleotide sequence: TGTGCCAGCAGTTCCCAGACAGGCTATGGCTACACCTTC. The J gene is TRBJ1-2, the V gene TRBV28; possible D gene TRBD1, 6 bases. Germline values: CDR1 MDHEN, CDR2 SYDVKM. V lost 4 bases, J lost 4 bases, and 10 bases lay in between. This CDR3 region has 13 residues.

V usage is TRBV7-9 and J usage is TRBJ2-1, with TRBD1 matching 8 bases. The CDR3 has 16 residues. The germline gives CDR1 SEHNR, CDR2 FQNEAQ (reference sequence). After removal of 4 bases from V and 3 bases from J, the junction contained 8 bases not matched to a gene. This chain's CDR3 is CASSSPGTGLYNEQFF. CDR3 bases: TGTGCCAGCAGCTCCCCCGGGACAGGACTCTACAATGAGCAGTTCTTC.

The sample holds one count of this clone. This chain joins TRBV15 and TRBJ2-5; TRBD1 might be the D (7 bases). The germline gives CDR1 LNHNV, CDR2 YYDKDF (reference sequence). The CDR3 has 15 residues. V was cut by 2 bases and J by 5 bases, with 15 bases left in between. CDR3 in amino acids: CATSRSQGRSETQYF. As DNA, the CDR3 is TGTGCCACCAGCAGATCACAGGGGAGGAGCGAGACCCAGTACTTC. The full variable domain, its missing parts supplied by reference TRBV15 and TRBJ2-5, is DAMVIQNPRYQVTQFGKPVTLSCSQTLNHNVMYWYQQKSSQAPKLLFHYYDKDFNNEADTPDNFQSRRPNTSFCFLDIRSPGLGDTAMYLCATSRSQGRSETQYFGPGTRLLVL.

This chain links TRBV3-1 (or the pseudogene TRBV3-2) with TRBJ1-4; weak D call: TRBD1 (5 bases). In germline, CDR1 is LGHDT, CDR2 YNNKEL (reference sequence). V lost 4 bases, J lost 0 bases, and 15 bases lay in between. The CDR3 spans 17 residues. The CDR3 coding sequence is TGTGCCAGCAGCCCCGCCCGACAGCGCACAACTAATGAAAAACTGTTTTTT. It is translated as CASSPARQRTTNEKLFF.

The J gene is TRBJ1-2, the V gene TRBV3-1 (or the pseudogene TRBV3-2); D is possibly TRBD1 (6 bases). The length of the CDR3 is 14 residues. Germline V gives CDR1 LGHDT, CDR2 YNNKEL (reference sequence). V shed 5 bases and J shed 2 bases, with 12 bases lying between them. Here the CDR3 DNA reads TGTGCCAGCAGCGGGACACCGAGCAACTATGGCTACACCTTC. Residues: CASSGTPSNYGYTF.

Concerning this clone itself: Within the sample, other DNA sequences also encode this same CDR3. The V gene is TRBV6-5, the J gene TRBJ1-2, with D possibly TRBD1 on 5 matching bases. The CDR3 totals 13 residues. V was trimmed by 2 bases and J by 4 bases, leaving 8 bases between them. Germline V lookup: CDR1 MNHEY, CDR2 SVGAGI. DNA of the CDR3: TGTGCCAGCAGTTACGGGGGTGGCTATGGCTACACCTTC. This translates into CASSYGGGYGYTF.